Below, 15 T cell receptor beta chains from the same sample are listed, as sequenced in a study of CD8 T cells in Susac syndrome. Reverse transcription used about 0.5 to 1 ug RNA and random hexamers. A single record per CDR3 protein comes from TCRdb applying MiXCR to the immunoSEQ multiplex PCR reads. Among 130,000 or so distinct CDR3 sequences listed, approximately 95% were seen once. Sequences were obtained from CD4+ T cells from PBMCs. The receptors derive from a human donor with multiple sclerosis.

The V call is TRBV18, the J call TRBJ1-2; D gene unclear. Trimming cost V 3 bases and J 8 bases, with 13 bases left between them. In germline, CDR1 is KGHSH, CDR2 LQKENI. This CDR3 has 13 amino acids. CDR3 protein: CASSPGLSNGYTF. CDR3 in DNA: TGTGCCAGCTCACCTGGACTCTCTAACGGCTACACCTTC.

The V gene is TRBV20-1, the J gene TRBJ2-3; D uncertain. CDR3 size: 15 residues. V lost 3 bases and J 0 bases, leaving 13 bases between the germline ends. The germline V gene has CDR1 DFQATT and CDR2 SNEGSKA (reference sequence). The CDR3 nucleotides are TGCAGTGCTAGTGAACTAACTTCTAGCACAGATACGCAGTATTTT. Amino acids: CSASELTSSTDTQYF.

The V gene is TRBV12-3 or TRBV12-4, the J gene TRBJ1-5; TRBD1 is a possible D gene (5 bases). V lost 5 bases, J lost 6 bases, and 23 bases lay in between. The CDR3 extends over 17 amino acids. The CDR3 coding sequence is TGTGCCAGCAGTATCTACCCGACCAATTGGGGGAGTCAGCCCCAGCATTTT. Translation gives CASSIYPTNWGSQPQHF.

J is TRBJ2-2 and V is TRBV12-3 or TRBV12-4; TRBD1 aligns across 7 bases. J lost 6 bases, V lost 5 bases, and 3 bases had no gene match. The CDR3 length is 13 residues. For the CDR3, the DNA is TGTGCCAGCAGTCTGACAGGGTCCGGGGAGCTGTTTTTT. Its protein product is CASSLTGSGELFF.

The V and J genes are TRBV3-1 and TRBJ2-5, with 7 bases fitting TRBD2. The germline V gene has CDR1 LGHDT and CDR2 YNNKEL (reference sequence). J was trimmed by 4 bases and V by 4 bases; bases with no gene match: 9. CDR3 length: 15 residues. The CDR3 nucleotides are TGTGCCAGCAGCCCGCGGACTAGTTCGGGAGAGACCCAGTACTTC. Its protein product is CASSPRTSSGETQYF.

The chain recombines TRBV20-1 with TRBJ2-3; TRBD2 matches at 13 bases. Trimming took 4 bases from V and 4 from J; bases not matched to a gene: 11. This CDR3 has 17 amino acids. Germline-derived CDR1 and CDR2 are DFQATT and SNEGSKA (reference sequence). The CDR3 sequence: CSATIPTSGRAADTQYF. DNA for the CDR3: TGCAGTGCTACCATCCCAACTAGCGGGAGGGCCGCAGATACGCAGTATTTT.

This clonotype appeared once. The rearrangement joins TRBV29-1 to TRBJ2-1; TRBD2 aligns across 7 bases. CDR3 size: 12 residues. Losses at the gene ends were 6 bases for V and 8 bases for J; bases not matched to a gene: 7. CDR1 SQVTM and CDR2 ANQGSEA come from the germline V gene. The CDR3 protein is CSVPGLRDEQFF. The CDR3 coding sequence is TGCAGCGTCCCGGGACTAAGAGATGAGCAGTTCTTC.

This chain links TRBV28 with TRBJ2-1; TRBD2 might be the D (6 bases). Germline values: CDR1 MDHEN, CDR2 SYDVKM. The V end was cut by 4 bases, the J end by 12 bases, with 10 bases between. This CDR3 is built from 11 residues. CDR3 sequence reads: CASSSTRRQFF. The CDR3 DNA sequence: TGTGCCAGCAGTTCGACTAGACGGCAGTTCTTC. Full variable domain (outside the CDR3, taken from reference TRBV28 and TRBJ2-1): DVKVTQSSRYLVKRTGEKVFLECVQDMDHENMFWYRQDPGLGLRLIYFSYDVKMKEKGDIPEGYSVSREKKERFSLILESASTNQTSMYLCASSSTRRQFFGPGTRLTVL.

The chain uses TRBV12-5 and TRBJ1-1; maybe TRBD1 (5 bases). Germline loops: CDR1 LGHNT, CDR2 FRNRAP. Trimming took off 8 bases at V and 3 bases at J, with 10 bases between the two ends. This CDR3 comprises 12 residues. The CDR3 is CASSRADTEAFF. The DNA of the CDR3 is TGTGCTAGTTCCAGGGCGGACACTGAAGCTTTCTTT.

The chain uses TRBV10-3 and TRBJ1-2; 10 nucleotides align to TRBD1. The ends lost 4 bases at V and 7 bases at J; junction bases unmatched: 6. Per germline, CDR1 ENHRY and CDR2 SYGVKD. This CDR3 is built from 14 residues. CDR3 in amino acids: CAISAGQGSSGYTF. The CDR3 bases are TGTGCCATCAGTGCGGGACAGGGGTCTTCTGGCTACACCTTC.

The rearrangement uses TRBV30 and TRBJ1-1; D may be TRBD1 (5 bases). The CDR3 spans 13 residues. Germline CDR1 GTSNPN, CDR2 SVGIG (reference sequence). V dropped 4 bases and J dropped 0 bases, with 9 bases sitting between them. CDR3 nucleotides: TGTGCCTGGAATGAGGGGTTGAACACTGAAGCTTTCTTT. Amino acids: CAWNEGLNTEAFF.

The CDR3 sequence: CASSQERGMLDTQYF. CDR3 nucleotide sequence: TGTGCCAGCAGCCAAGAGCGGGGTATGTTGGATACGCAGTATTTT. V gene TRBV7-2 combines with J gene TRBJ2-3; 7 bases are a match to TRBD2. This CDR3 region has 15 residues. The ends lost 5 bases at V and 6 bases at J; junction bases unmatched: 11. The germline V gene encodes CDR1 SGHTA and CDR2 FQGNSA. Filled out from reference TRBV7-2 and TRBJ2-3, the complete variable domain reads GAGVSQSPSNKVTEKGKDVELRCDPISGHTALYWYRQSLGQGLEFLIYFQGNSAPDKSGLPSDRFSAERTGGSVSTLTIQRTQQEDSAVYLCASSQERGMLDTQYFGPGTRLTVL.

This clonotype was picked up one time. V gene TRBV5-1 combines with J gene TRBJ2-5; no definite D call. CDR1 is SGHRS and CDR2 is YFSETQ in the germline V gene. Trimming shortened V by 1 base and J by 3 bases, and 13 bases separated the two germline ends. CDR3 length: 15 residues. In DNA, the CDR3 is TGCGCCAGCAGCTTGACTAAGGGCATTGAAGAGACCCAGTACTTC. Protein sequence: CASSLTKGIEETQYF.

The V call is TRBV18, the J call TRBJ1-1, with 8 bases matching TRBD1. This CDR3 is built from 13 residues. Germline assignment: CDR1 KGHSH and CDR2 LQKENI. Unmatched junction bases numbered 2, after V lost 5 bases and J lost 3 bases. The CDR3 reads CASSADRDTEAFF. CDR3 coding DNA: TGTGCCAGCTCAGCGGACAGGGACACTGAAGCTTTCTTT.

The CDR3 DNA reads TGTGCCAGCAGCCAAGAACGCAGGGCCGGATACTACGAGCAGTACTTC. Amino acid sequence: CASSQERRAGYYEQYF. The chain recombines TRBV14 with TRBJ2-7, with D tentatively TRBD1 (5 bases). Trimming took off 0 bases at V and 3 bases at J, with 15 bases between the two ends. The CDR3 extends over 16 amino acids. CDR1 is SGHDN, CDR2 FVKESK, per germline.